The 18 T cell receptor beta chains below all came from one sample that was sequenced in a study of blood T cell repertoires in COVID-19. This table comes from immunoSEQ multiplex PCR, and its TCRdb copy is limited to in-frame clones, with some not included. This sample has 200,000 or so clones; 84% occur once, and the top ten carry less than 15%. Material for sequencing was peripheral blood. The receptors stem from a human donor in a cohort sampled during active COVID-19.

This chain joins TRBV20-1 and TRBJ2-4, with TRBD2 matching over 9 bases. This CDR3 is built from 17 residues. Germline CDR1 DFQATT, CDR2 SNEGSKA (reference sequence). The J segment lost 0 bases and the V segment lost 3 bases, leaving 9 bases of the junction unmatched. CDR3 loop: CSASSSGKELAKNIQYF. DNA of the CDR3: TGCAGTGCTAGTTCTAGCGGGAAAGAGCTAGCCAAAAACATTCAGTACTTC.

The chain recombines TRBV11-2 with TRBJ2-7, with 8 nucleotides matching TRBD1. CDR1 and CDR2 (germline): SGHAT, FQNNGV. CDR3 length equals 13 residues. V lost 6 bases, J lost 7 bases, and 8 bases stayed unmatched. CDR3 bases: TGTGCCAGCAGGATCAGGGGGCTCGGGGAGCAGTACTTC. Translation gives CASRIRGLGEQYF.

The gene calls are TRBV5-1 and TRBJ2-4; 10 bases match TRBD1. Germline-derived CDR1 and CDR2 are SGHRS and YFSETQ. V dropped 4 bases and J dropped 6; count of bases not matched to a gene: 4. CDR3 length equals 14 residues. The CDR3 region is CASSDRDRGNIQYF. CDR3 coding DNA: TGCGCCAGCAGCGACAGGGACAGGGGAAACATTCAGTACTTC.

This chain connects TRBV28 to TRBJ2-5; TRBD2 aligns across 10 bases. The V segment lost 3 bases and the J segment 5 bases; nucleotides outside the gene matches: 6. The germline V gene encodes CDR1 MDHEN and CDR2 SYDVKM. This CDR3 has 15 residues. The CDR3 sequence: CASSLSSGRGETQYF. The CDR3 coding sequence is TGTGCCAGCAGTTTGTCCAGCGGGAGGGGGGAGACCCAGTACTTC.

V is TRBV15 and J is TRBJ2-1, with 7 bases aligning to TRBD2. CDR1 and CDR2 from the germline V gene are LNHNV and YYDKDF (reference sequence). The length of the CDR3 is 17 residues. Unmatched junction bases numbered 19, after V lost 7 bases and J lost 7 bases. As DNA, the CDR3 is TGTGCCACCACCCCGAGAGTAGGAGCGGGAATCGGGAATGAGCAGTTCTTC. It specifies CATTPRVGAGIGNEQFF. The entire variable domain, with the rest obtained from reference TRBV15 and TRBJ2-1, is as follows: DAMVIQNPRYQVTQFGKPVTLSCSQTLNHNVMYWYQQKSSQAPKLLFHYYDKDFNNEADTPDNFQSRRPNTSFCFLDIRSPGLGDTAMYLCATTPRVGAGIGNEQFFGPGTRLTVL.

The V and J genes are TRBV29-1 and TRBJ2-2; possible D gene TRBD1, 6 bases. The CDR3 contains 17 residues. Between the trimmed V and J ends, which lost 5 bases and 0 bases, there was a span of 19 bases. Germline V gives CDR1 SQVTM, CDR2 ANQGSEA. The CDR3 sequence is CSVLNRPGQSNTGELFF. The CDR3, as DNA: TGCAGCGTTCTGAACAGGCCGGGACAATCGAACACCGGGGAGCTGTTTTTT.

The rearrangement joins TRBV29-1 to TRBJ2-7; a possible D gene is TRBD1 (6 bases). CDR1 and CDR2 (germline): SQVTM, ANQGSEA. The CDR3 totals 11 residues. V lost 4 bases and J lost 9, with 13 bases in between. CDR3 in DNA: TGCAGCGTTGCCAGGGGCGGAGTGCAGTACTTC. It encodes CSVARGGVQYF.

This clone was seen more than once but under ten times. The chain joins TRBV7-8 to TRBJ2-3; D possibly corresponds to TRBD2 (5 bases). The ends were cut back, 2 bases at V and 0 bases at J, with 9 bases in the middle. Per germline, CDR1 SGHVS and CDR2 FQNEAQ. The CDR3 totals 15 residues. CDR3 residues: CASSLREISTDTQYF. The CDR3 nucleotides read TGTGCCAGCAGCTTACGGGAAATTAGCACAGATACGCAGTATTTT.

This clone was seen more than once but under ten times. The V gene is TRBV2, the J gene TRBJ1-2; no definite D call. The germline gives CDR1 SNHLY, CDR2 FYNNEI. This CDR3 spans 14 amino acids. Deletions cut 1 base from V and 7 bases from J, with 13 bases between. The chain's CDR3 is CASSEEWRAVGYTF. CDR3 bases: TGTGCCAGCAGTGAAGAATGGAGGGCCGTTGGCTACACCTTC.

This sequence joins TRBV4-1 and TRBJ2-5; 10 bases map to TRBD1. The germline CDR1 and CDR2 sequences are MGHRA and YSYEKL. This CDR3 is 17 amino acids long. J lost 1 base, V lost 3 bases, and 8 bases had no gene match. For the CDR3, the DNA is TGCGCCAGCAGCCATGCCGGGACAGGGGCCCTCCAAGAGACCCAGTACTTC. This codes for CASSHAGTGALQETQYF.

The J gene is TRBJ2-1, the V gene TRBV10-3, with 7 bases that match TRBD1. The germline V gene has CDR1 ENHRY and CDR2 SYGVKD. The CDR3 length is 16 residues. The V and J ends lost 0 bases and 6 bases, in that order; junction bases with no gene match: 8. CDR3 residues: CAISESTTGQANEQFF. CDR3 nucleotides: TGTGCCATCAGTGAGTCGACGACAGGGCAAGCCAATGAGCAGTTCTTC.

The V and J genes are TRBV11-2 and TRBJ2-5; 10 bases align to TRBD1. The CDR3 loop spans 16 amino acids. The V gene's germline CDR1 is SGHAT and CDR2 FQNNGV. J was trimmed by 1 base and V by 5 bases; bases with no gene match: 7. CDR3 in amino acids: CASSPRTGGTQETQYF. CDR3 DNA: TGTGCCAGCAGCCCCAGGACAGGGGGGACCCAAGAGACCCAGTACTTC.

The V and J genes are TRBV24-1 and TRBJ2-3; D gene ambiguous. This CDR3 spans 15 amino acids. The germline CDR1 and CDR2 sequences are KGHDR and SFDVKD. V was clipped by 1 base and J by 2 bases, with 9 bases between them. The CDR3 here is CATSDFHSPTDTQYF. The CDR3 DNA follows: TGTGCCACCAGTGATTTCCACAGCCCCACAGATACGCAGTATTTT.

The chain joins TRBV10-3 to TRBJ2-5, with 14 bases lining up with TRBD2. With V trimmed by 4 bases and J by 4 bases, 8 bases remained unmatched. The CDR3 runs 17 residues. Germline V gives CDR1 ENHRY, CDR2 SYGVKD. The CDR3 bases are TGTGCCATCAGTGGCTCAGGACTAGCGGGAGGTGGAGAGACCCAGTACTTC. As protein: CAISGSGLAGGGETQYF.

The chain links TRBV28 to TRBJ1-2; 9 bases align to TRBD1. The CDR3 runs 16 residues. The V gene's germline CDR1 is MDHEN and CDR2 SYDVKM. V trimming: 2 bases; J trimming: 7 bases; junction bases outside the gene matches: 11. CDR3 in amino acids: CASSLRGGQGGRGYTF. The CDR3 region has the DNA TGTGCCAGCAGTTTAAGAGGGGGACAGGGCGGTCGTGGCTACACCTTC.

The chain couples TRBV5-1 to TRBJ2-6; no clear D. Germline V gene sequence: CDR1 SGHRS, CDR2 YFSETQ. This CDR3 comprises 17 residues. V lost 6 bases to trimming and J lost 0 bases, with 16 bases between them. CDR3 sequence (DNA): TGCGCCAGCACCTACAGTTCTACTCTCTCTGGGGCCAACGTCCTGACTTTC. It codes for CASTYSSTLSGANVLTF.

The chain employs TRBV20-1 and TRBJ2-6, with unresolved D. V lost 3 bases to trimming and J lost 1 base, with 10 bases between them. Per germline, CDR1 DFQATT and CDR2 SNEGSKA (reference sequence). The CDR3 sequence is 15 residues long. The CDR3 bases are TGCAGTGCTAGTGTACTCGGTTCTGGGGCCAACGTCCTGACTTTC. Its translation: CSASVLGSGANVLTF.

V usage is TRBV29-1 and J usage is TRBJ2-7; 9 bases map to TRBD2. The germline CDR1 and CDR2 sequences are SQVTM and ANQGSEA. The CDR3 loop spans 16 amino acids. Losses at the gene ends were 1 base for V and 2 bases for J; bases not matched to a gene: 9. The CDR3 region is CSVEGASGLATYEQYF. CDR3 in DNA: TGCAGCGTTGAAGGGGCGTCCGGACTAGCGACCTACGAGCAGTACTTC.